This entry lists 16 T cell receptor beta chains sequenced from one sample in a study of immune cell composition in non-small cell lung cancer. Produced via immunoSEQ multiplex PCR; TCRdb's table is partial and in-frame only. The sample has around 3,000 clones, about four fifths seen once. The sample also formed part of further work on CD4 T cells in lung cancer.

Specimen: lung tumor tissue. These receptors came from a human donor with non-small cell lung cancer.

The rearrangement links TRBV27 to TRBJ1-2; 7 nucleotides align to TRBD1. The CDR3 spans 15 residues. With V trimmed by 6 bases and J by 1 base, 8 bases remained unmatched. CDR1 is MNHEY and CDR2 is SMNVEV in the germline V gene (reference sequence). The CDR3, as DNA: TGTGCCAGCAGGCCCGCGGACAGGAGTAACTATGGCTACACCTTC. Amino acids: CASRPADRSNYGYTF.

The gene calls are TRBV9 and TRBJ2-6, with D possibly being TRBD1 (6 bases). The CDR3 extends over 15 amino acids. V was trimmed by 0 bases and J by 3 bases, leaving 7 bases between them. Germline values: CDR1 SGDLS, CDR2 YYNGEE. The CDR3: CASSVGRGGANVLTF. CDR3 coding DNA: TGTGCCAGCAGCGTAGGCAGGGGTGGGGCCAACGTCCTGACTTTC.

This chain uses TRBV6-6 with TRBJ2-2; no firm D call. CDR1 and CDR2 (germline): MNHNY, SVGAGI (reference sequence). Trimming shortened V by 2 bases and J by 1 base, and 8 bases separated the two germline ends. The CDR3 is 15 amino acids. The CDR3 protein is CASSYDWVNTGELFF. CDR3 DNA sequence: TGTGCCAGCAGTTACGACTGGGTGAACACCGGGGAGCTGTTTTTT.

This clone appeared once. CDR3 sequence: CASSVEWQGQYEQYF. The DNA for the CDR3 is TGTGCCAGCAGCGTAGAGTGGCAGGGGCAGTACGAGCAGTACTTC. V gene TRBV9 combines with J gene TRBJ2-7; D might be TRBD1 (6 bases). The CDR3 length is 15 residues. Looked up from germline, CDR1 is SGDLS and CDR2 is YYNGEE. Trimming stripped 0 bases from V and 4 bases from J, with 14 bases between.

This CDR3 is CARTPGGYGELFF. CDR3 sequence (DNA): TGTGCCAGAACTCCGGGGGGATACGGGGAGCTGTTTTTT. The rearrangement uses TRBV6-4 and TRBJ2-2; TRBD2 agrees at 7 bases. Germline assignment: CDR1 MRHNA and CDR2 SNTAGT. CDR3 length: 13 residues. V shed 9 bases, J shed 7 bases, and the junction held 8 bases outside the gene matches.

In its sample, this clone was seen a few times. This sequence joins TRBV7-2 and TRBJ2-2; 10 bases match TRBD2. Germline V lookup: CDR1 SGHTA, CDR2 FQGNSA. CDR3 length equals 18 residues. J gave up 5 bases and V 4 bases, and 13 bases lay outside the gene matches. The CDR3 here is CASSSSLIAGGPTGELFF. The CDR3 coding sequence is TGTGCCAGCAGCTCCTCCCTCATAGCGGGAGGCCCAACCGGGGAGCTGTTTTTT.

This clone was picked up a small number of times. The chain uses TRBV2 and TRBJ2-5; TRBD1 aligns across 9 bases. Germline assignment: CDR1 SNHLY and CDR2 FYNNEI. CDR3 size: 12 residues. Trimming at V came to 8 bases and at J to 5 bases, leaving 3 bases not matched to a gene. This CDR3 reads CASDGQGETQYF. The CDR3 DNA reads TGTGCCAGCGACGGACAGGGGGAGACCCAGTACTTC.

The chain links TRBV5-1 to TRBJ1-1; D possibly corresponds to TRBD1 (5 bases). The CDR3 runs to 13 residues. CDR1 is SGHRS and CDR2 is YFSETQ in the germline V gene. V dropped 2 bases and J dropped 6 bases, with 11 bases sitting between them. CDR3 DNA sequence: TGCGCCAGCAGCTTCAGCAGGGACTCTGAAGCTTTCTTT. Translation: CASSFSRDSEAFF.

This chain connects TRBV7-2 to TRBJ2-2; 9 bases match TRBD2. Trimming cost V 5 bases and J 4 bases; bases outside gene matches: 5. CDR3 length equals 15 residues. Germline values: CDR1 SGHTA, CDR2 FQGNSA. CDR3 bases: TGTGCCAGCAGCATGGGACTAGCCGGCACCGGGGAGCTGTTTTTT. It translates to CASSMGLAGTGELFF.

In DNA, the CDR3 is TGTGCCAGCAGCTCGCCACGGACAGGGGAGTACCAAGAGACCCAGTACTTC. Amino acids: CASSSPRTGEYQETQYF. The V call is TRBV7-6, the J call TRBJ2-5; 9 nucleotides match TRBD1. This CDR3 spans 17 amino acids. The germline V gene encodes CDR1 SGHVS and CDR2 FNYEAQ. The junction had 9 bases not matched to a gene; V was cut back by 4 bases and J by 0 bases.

The chain joins TRBV6-1 to TRBJ2-7; TRBD2 might be the D (6 bases). The ends were cut back, 2 bases at V and 0 bases at J, with 11 bases in the middle. This CDR3 comprises 15 residues. The germline gives CDR1 MNHNS, CDR2 SASEGT. The CDR3 DNA reads TGTGCCAGCAGTGAACTTTCCGGGAGCTCCTACGAGCAGTACTTC. It codes for CASSELSGSSYEQYF.

The J gene is TRBJ1-4, the V gene TRBV7-8, with TRBD1 matching over 9 bases. V was pared by 8 bases and J by 8 bases, with 9 bases of the junction left unmatched. CDR3 length: 14 residues. The germline gives CDR1 SGHVS, CDR2 FQNEAQ. CDR3 in amino acids: CASGQGQGREKLFF. The CDR3 DNA sequence: TGTGCCAGCGGCCAGGGACAGGGACGCGAAAAACTGTTTTTT.

J is TRBJ2-5 and V is TRBV2, with 9 bases fitting TRBD1. CDR1 is SNHLY, CDR2 FYNNEI, per germline. The ends lost 4 bases at V and 5 bases at J; junction bases unmatched: 8. CDR3 length: 15 residues. Written as DNA, the CDR3 is TGTGCCAGCAGTGGGGACAGGGTTTCATCGGAGACCCAGTACTTC. As protein: CASSGDRVSSETQYF.

The chain couples TRBV6-5 to TRBJ1-6; 10 bases match TRBD1. The V segment lost 4 bases and the J segment 10 bases; nucleotides outside the gene matches: 4. The CDR3 totals 14 residues. Germline CDR1 reads MNHEY; CDR2 reads SVGAGI. As DNA, the CDR3 is TGTGCCAGCAGTTCGACAGGGGGCGGCTCACCCCTCCACTTT. Its protein is CASSSTGGGSPLHF.

The V call is TRBV28, the J call TRBJ2-7, with D perhaps TRBD1 (5 bases). Per germline, CDR1 MDHEN and CDR2 SYDVKM. This CDR3 contains 13 residues. The ends were cut back, 5 bases at V and 2 bases at J, with 10 bases in the middle. The CDR3 coding sequence is TGTGCCAGCAGTCCACAGGCTCCCTACGAGCAGTACTTC. This translates into CASSPQAPYEQYF.

The chain has TRBV5-6 and TRBJ1-1; 10 bases align to TRBD1. Germline assignment: CDR1 SGHDT and CDR2 YYEEEE. With 3 bases clipped from V and 3 bases from J, the junction kept 8 bases outside the gene matches. The CDR3 contains 16 residues. The CDR3 spells CASSSGTGAGYTEAFF. Written as DNA, the CDR3 is TGTGCCAGCAGCTCCGGGACAGGGGCTGGGTACACTGAAGCTTTCTTT.